Presented here are 15 T cell receptor beta chains from one specimen sequenced in a study of identical twins. TCRdb recomputed calls from the 5' RACE reads with MiXCR, one row per CDR3 protein. The sample consists of 650,000 to 750,000 distinct CDR3 sequences, around 21% of them appearing once. This same sample was also part of a study on T cells expressing NK-cell markers.

The sample was PBMCs. These receptors were obtained from a woman aged 18 to 35 in good health.

This clonotype was found many times. V and J are TRBV4-2 and TRBJ2-6, with no clear D. The CDR3 loop spans 18 amino acids. The V gene's germline CDR1 is LGHNA and CDR2 YNFKEQ. V was trimmed by 0 bases and J by 6 bases, leaving 18 bases between them. Here the CDR3 DNA reads TGTGCCAGCAGCCAAGATCTTAAGGCCCTCTACGCGGCCAACGTCCTGACTTTC. Residues: CASSQDLKALYAANVLTF.

This clonotype was counted a few times. The V gene is TRBV5-1, the J gene TRBJ2-2; D ambiguous. Trimming cost V 3 bases and J 6 bases, with 15 bases left between them. The CDR3 is 15 amino acids. CDR1 SGHRS and CDR2 YFSETQ come from the germline V gene. The CDR3: CASSSQGNMAGELFF. DNA for the CDR3: TGCGCCAGCAGCTCCCAAGGGAACATGGCCGGGGAGCTGTTTTTT.

This clonotype appeared many times. The chain has TRBV20-1 and TRBJ1-2; D unclear. CDR3 size: 15 residues. Trimming removed 0 bases at V and 4 bases at J, with 15 bases between. The germline V gene has CDR1 DFQATT and CDR2 SNEGSKA (reference sequence). The CDR3: CSARDQGSSFYGYTF. The CDR3 DNA reads as TGCAGTGCTAGAGATCAAGGTTCAAGCTTCTATGGCTACACCTTC.

This rearrangement joins TRBV5-1 to TRBJ2-5, with D tentatively TRBD2 (6 bases). CDR3 size: 14 residues. With 4 bases removed from V and 5 bases from J, the gap between germline ends came to 15 bases. CDR1 is SGHRS and CDR2 is YFSETQ in the germline V gene. The chain's CDR3 is CASSTAAGIETQYF. Written as DNA, the CDR3 is TGCGCCAGCAGCACCGCGGCGGGGATCGAGACCCAGTACTTC.

The CDR3 DNA is TGTGCCATCAGTGACCCCGGACAGGGAAGGATAGATACGCAGTATTTT. Residues: CAISDPGQGRIDTQYF. The gene calls are TRBV10-3 and TRBJ2-3, with 8 bases aligning to TRBD1. The CDR3 length is 16 residues. Losses at the gene ends were 3 bases for V and 5 bases for J; bases not matched to a gene: 10. Germline loops: CDR1 ENHRY, CDR2 SYGVKD.

This chain uses TRBV9 with TRBJ2-7; the D gene is possibly TRBD2 (7 bases). The CDR3 consists of 15 residues. CDR1 is SGDLS and CDR2 is YYNGEE in the germline V gene. V was cut by 2 bases and J by 5 bases, with 17 bases left in between. Here the CDR3 DNA reads TGTGCCAGCAGCGTGAGTGTGGGGGGGCCCCACGAGCAGTACTTC. Translation gives CASSVSVGGPHEQYF.

This clonotype was recorded many times. The chain combines TRBV3-1 with TRBJ1-1, with no clear D. The CDR3 loop spans 15 amino acids. The V gene lost 4 bases and the J gene lost 5 bases, with 17 bases spanning the gap. Per germline, CDR1 LGHDT and CDR2 YNNKEL (reference sequence). CDR3 bases: TGTGCCAGCAGCCCGAACGAGGGCCGGAGAACTGAAGCTTTCTTT. It is translated as CASSPNEGRRTEAFF.

This clonotype was counted at least ten times. This chain links TRBV18 with TRBJ2-5; perhaps TRBD1 as D (5 bases). Germline values: CDR1 KGHSH, CDR2 LQKENI. The CDR3 totals 14 residues. V was cut by 3 bases and J by 2 bases, with 10 bases left in between. DNA of the CDR3: TGTGCCAGCTCACCGGACACATCTCAAGAGACCCAGTACTTC. Amino acid sequence: CASSPDTSQETQYF.

The table lists this clonotype with a few counts. The J gene is TRBJ1-1, the V gene TRBV20-1; TRBD1 might be the D (6 bases). The CDR3 is 14 residues long. With 3 bases removed from V and 1 base from J, the gap between germline ends came to 12 bases. CDR1 is DFQATT, CDR2 SNEGSKA, per germline (reference sequence). CDR3 residues: CSASIAGANTEAFF. DNA of the CDR3: TGCAGTGCTAGTATCGCAGGGGCGAACACTGAAGCTTTCTTT.

This clonotype was seen at least ten times. The CDR3 protein is CASSEGGGVDNEQFF. The CDR3 DNA reads TGTGCCAGCAGTGAGGGCGGGGGGGTTGACAATGAGCAGTTCTTC. The chain uses TRBV2 and TRBJ2-1; 9 nucleotides agree with TRBD2. V lost 3 bases and J lost 5; bases outside the gene matches: 5. CDR1 SNHLY and CDR2 FYNNEI come from the germline V gene. This CDR3 is built from 15 residues. The full variable domain, in which reference TRBV2 and TRBJ2-1 provide the parts outside the CDR3, is EPEVTQTPSHQVTQMGQEVILRCVPISNHLYFYWYRQILGQKVEFLVSFYNNEISEKSEIFDDQFSVERPDGSNFTLKIRSTKLEDSAMYFCASSEGGGVDNEQFFGPGTRLTVL.

This clonotype has just a few counts. The CDR3 DNA sequence: TGCAGTGCTAGATTCGGCGGATCAGAGGGAGAGCAGTACTTC. Protein sequence: CSARFGGSEGEQYF. The rearrangement uses TRBV20-1 and TRBJ2-7; D perhaps matches TRBD2 (5 bases). The V and J ends lost 2 bases and 7 bases respectively, with 18 bases between them. The V gene's germline CDR1 is DFQATT and CDR2 SNEGSKA (reference sequence). The CDR3 extends over 14 amino acids.

This clonotype was observed at least ten times. Relative to the germline gene, one junction end is altered; a read error may explain this. The genes are TRBV5-1 and TRBJ2-3, with 8 bases matching TRBD1. The length of the CDR3 is 13 residues. Germline CDR1 SGHRS, CDR2 YFSETQ. This chain's CDR3 is CASSGQGADTQYF. In DNA, the CDR3 is TGTGCCAGCAGCGGACAGGGAGCAGATACGCAGTATTTT.

This clonotype has a handful of counts. The gene calls are TRBV7-9 and TRBJ1-4; D remains ambiguous. V lost 4 bases, J lost 14 bases, and 11 bases lay in between. The V gene's germline CDR1 is SEHNR and CDR2 FQNEAQ (reference sequence). The CDR3 is 11 amino acids. The CDR3 bases are TGTGCCAGCAGCTCCCAATTTAGGCTGTTTTTT. Residues: CASSSQFRLFF.

In this sample, this clonotype turned up a few times. The rearrangement uses TRBV5-1 and TRBJ2-5, with TRBD1 identical over 7 bases. V shed 4 bases and J 3 bases; nucleotides not matched to a gene: 6. Germline V gene data show CDR1 as SGHRS and CDR2 as YFSETQ. This CDR3 comprises 14 residues. The DNA for the CDR3 is TGCGCCAGCAGCCTCATTGGGACAGAAGAGACCCAGTACTTC. This translates into CASSLIGTEETQYF.

This clonotype was detected only a few times. The V gene is TRBV5-1, the J gene TRBJ2-7, with unresolved D. The germline CDR1 and CDR2 sequences are SGHRS and YFSETQ. The V gene lost 0 bases and the J gene lost 3 bases, with 13 bases spanning the gap. The CDR3 is 15 amino acids. CDR3 bases: TGCGCCAGCAGCTTGGTCGGTTCTTCGGACTACGAGCAGTACTTC. Translation gives CASSLVGSSDYEQYF.